One sample yielded the 13 T cell receptor beta chains listed below, sequenced in a study of blood T cell repertoires in COVID-19. The table came from immunoSEQ multiplex PCR; TCRdb's copy has only in-frame clones and leaves some out. Of some 140,000 clones listed, roughly 87% are singletons. The sequenced material came from PBMCs or T cells enriched from blood (not recorded which). The receptors were gathered from a man aged 25 to 40 who had recovered from COVID-19.

This clone was counted between two and nine times. The rearrangement joins TRBV6-5 to TRBJ1-3; D gene unclear. Germline assignment: CDR1 MNHEY and CDR2 SVGAGI. The CDR3 is 14 residues long. The V end lost 6 bases, the J end lost 4 bases, and 13 bases lay between the germline ends. CDR3 bases: TGTGCCAGCAGGGTACTCGCGCCCGGAAACACCATATATTTT. Its protein product is CASRVLAPGNTIYF.

The CDR3, as DNA: TGCGCCAGCAGCCAAGCGGGGAGGAAGGCTCAGCCCCAGCATTTT. Protein: CASSQAGRKAQPQHF. The J gene is TRBJ1-5, the V gene TRBV4-1; D not certain. The V gene lost 1 base and the J gene lost 6 bases, with 13 bases spanning the gap. The CDR3 runs to 15 residues. Per the germline V gene, CDR1 is MGHRA and CDR2 is YSYEKL.

CDR3 coding DNA: TGCGCCAGCAGCTTGTGGGGGGGTAATGAAAAACTGTTTTTT. This sequence encodes CASSLWGGNEKLFF. The J gene is TRBJ1-4, the V gene TRBV5-1, with D tentatively TRBD1 (5 bases). CDR3 size: 14 residues. CDR1 and CDR2 (germline): SGHRS, YFSETQ. The V end was cut by 1 base, the J end by 4 bases, with 8 bases between.

V is TRBV19 and J is TRBJ1-6; no clear D. Trimming pared 5 bases from V and 5 bases from J, leaving 10 bases between. Germline values: CDR1 LNHDA, CDR2 SQIVND (reference sequence). CDR3 length: 14 residues. The CDR3 DNA reads TGTGCCAGTAGTTCCCGGGGTAATAATTCACCCCTCCACTTT. It specifies CASSSRGNNSPLHF.

This clone was observed once. The chain has TRBV15 and TRBJ1-5, with 7 positions matching TRBD1. The V gene's germline CDR1 is LNHNV and CDR2 YYDKDF (reference sequence). Unmatched junction bases numbered 7, after V lost 5 bases and J lost 3 bases. CDR3 length equals 15 residues. The CDR3 protein is CATSGRQGDNQPQHF. In DNA form, the CDR3 reads TGTGCCACCAGCGGGAGACAGGGAGACAATCAGCCCCAGCATTTT.

J is TRBJ1-5 and V is TRBV19; 9 nucleotides agree with TRBD1. There are 17 residues in the CDR3. The junction had 7 bases not matched to a gene; V was cut back by 3 bases and J by 1 base. The germline gives CDR1 LNHDA, CDR2 SQIVND (reference sequence). For the CDR3, the DNA is TGTGCCAGTAGTATGCAAGGGGGACAGGGAAGCAATCAGCCCCAGCATTTT. It is translated as CASSMQGGQGSNQPQHF.

The chain employs TRBV25-1 and TRBJ1-1, with D uncertain. V was trimmed by 6 bases and J by 6 bases, leaving 8 bases between them. The germline V gene encodes CDR1 MGHDK and CDR2 SYGVNS. CDR3 length: 11 amino acids. CDR3 protein: CASRITAEAFF. DNA for the CDR3: TGTGCCAGCAGAATCACAGCTGAAGCTTTCTTT.

This chain joins TRBV30 and TRBJ2-4; D unresolved. The CDR3 spans 15 residues. The germline gives CDR1 GTSNPN, CDR2 SVGIG (reference sequence). Trimming cost V 1 base and J 4 bases, with 14 bases left between them. The CDR3 DNA sequence: TGTGCCTGGAGTGCAGCCCTGGGCAGAAAAAACATTCAGTACTTC. Amino acids: CAWSAALGRKNIQYF.

In nucleotides, the CDR3 is TGTGCCAGTAGTATTTGGGCAGGGGGCACAGATACGCAGTATTTT. It encodes CASSIWAGGTDTQYF. The V and J genes are TRBV19 and TRBJ2-3; TRBD1 is a possible D gene (6 bases). Germline values: CDR1 LNHDA, CDR2 SQIVND (reference sequence). The CDR3 consists of 15 residues. Trimming left V 3 bases short and J 1 base short, with 11 bases between.

This clone was detected only once. The chain recombines TRBV4-1 with TRBJ2-1, with 16 bases matching TRBD2. Germline values: CDR1 MGHRA, CDR2 YSYEKL. V gave up 6 bases and J gave up 9 bases; unmatched junction bases: 11. There are 17 residues in the CDR3. CDR3 sequence reads: CASSPEGGLAGGGEQFF. The CDR3 DNA sequence: TGCGCCAGCAGTCCTGAGGGGGGACTAGCGGGAGGGGGTGAGCAGTTCTTC.

The chain combines TRBV9 with TRBJ1-1; possibly TRBD1 for D (6 bases). This CDR3 is built from 15 residues. CDR1 SGDLS and CDR2 YYNGEE come from the germline V gene. Trimming took off 1 base at V and 5 bases at J, with 15 bases between the two ends. Here the CDR3 DNA reads TGTGCCAGCAGCGTAAACCCAGGGGAGGGGACTGAAGCTTTCTTT. Translated: CASSVNPGEGTEAFF. The full variable domain, in which reference TRBV9 and TRBJ1-1 provide the parts outside the CDR3, is DSGVTQTPKHLITATGQRVTLRCSPRSGDLSVYWYQQSLDQGLQFLIQYYNGEERAKGNILERFSAQQFPDLHSELNLSSLELGDSALYFCASSVNPGEGTEAFFGQGTRLTVV.

The rearrangement joins TRBV18 to TRBJ1-1; 12 bases fit TRBD1. CDR3 length: 15 residues. In germline, CDR1 is KGHSH, CDR2 LQKENI. With 6 bases clipped from V and 5 bases from J, the junction kept 7 bases outside the gene matches. CDR3 in DNA: TGTGCCAGCTCCCCAGGGACAGGGGGCTGGACTGAAGCTTTCTTT. Translation: CASSPGTGGWTEAFF. The complete variable domain, with remaining parts taken from reference TRBV18 and TRBJ1-1, reads NAGVMQNPRHLVRRRGQEARLRCSPMKGHSHVYWYRQLPEEGLKFMVYLQKENIIDESGMPKERFSAEFPKEGPSILRIQQVVRGDSAAYFCASSPGTGGWTEAFFGQGTRLTVV.

This clone appeared once. The chain combines TRBV10-2 with TRBJ2-2; the D gene is possibly TRBD2 (7 bases). CDR1 and CDR2 from the germline V gene are WSHSY and SAAADI. The V end lost 0 bases, the J end lost 6 bases, and 11 bases lay between the germline ends. The CDR3 has 15 residues. The CDR3 loop is CASSESRGGPGELFF. Here the CDR3 DNA reads TGCGCCAGCAGTGAGTCGAGGGGGGGACCCGGGGAGCTGTTTTTT.